A single sample gave rise to the 3 T cell receptor beta chains below, sequenced in a study of blood T cell repertoires in COVID-19. Measured with immunoSEQ multiplex PCR; TCRdb has only the in-frame clones, and not every one. The sample lists around 300,000 clones, just under 90% seen once, with 1.9% in the top ten. What was sequenced was PBMCs or T cells enriched from blood (not recorded which). The receptors were sampled from a woman in her fifties or sixties who had recovered from COVID-19.

The chain is built from TRBV12-3 or TRBV12-4 and TRBJ1-5; the D is unclear. Trimming removed 3 bases at V and 7 bases at J, with 10 bases between. The CDR3 totals 13 residues. This CDR3 reads CASSLAVRQPQHF. The CDR3 DNA follows: TGTGCCAGCAGTTTGGCGGTGAGACAGCCCCAGCATTTT.

The chain joins TRBV23-1 to TRBJ1-5, with 7 bases fitting TRBD1. TRBV23-1 is an open reading frame whose function is uncertain. The CDR3 consists of 16 residues. The trim removed 2 bases at V and 1 base at J, leaving 5 bases unmatched. The DNA for the CDR3 is TGCGCCAGCAGTCAAGGGACAGCACTCAGCAATCAGCCCCAGCATTTT. This encodes CASSQGTALSNQPQHF.

The J gene is TRBJ2-1, the V gene TRBV7-9; TRBD1 matches at 10 bases. The V and J ends lost 10 bases and 6 bases, in that order; junction bases with no gene match: 9. CDR1 and CDR2 from the germline V gene are SEHNR and FQNEAQ (reference sequence). This CDR3 is built from 14 residues. The CDR3 here is CATGIWTGGNEQFF. The DNA for the CDR3 is TGTGCCACTGGAATCTGGACAGGGGGCAATGAGCAGTTCTTC. Combining the CDR3 with reference TRBV7-9 and TRBJ2-1 gives the whole variable domain DTGVSQNPRHKITKRGQNVTFRCDPISEHNRLYWYRQTLGQGPEFLTYFQNEAQLEKSRLLSDRFSAERPKGSFSTLEIQRTEQGDSAMYLCATGIWTGGNEQFFGPGTRLTVL.